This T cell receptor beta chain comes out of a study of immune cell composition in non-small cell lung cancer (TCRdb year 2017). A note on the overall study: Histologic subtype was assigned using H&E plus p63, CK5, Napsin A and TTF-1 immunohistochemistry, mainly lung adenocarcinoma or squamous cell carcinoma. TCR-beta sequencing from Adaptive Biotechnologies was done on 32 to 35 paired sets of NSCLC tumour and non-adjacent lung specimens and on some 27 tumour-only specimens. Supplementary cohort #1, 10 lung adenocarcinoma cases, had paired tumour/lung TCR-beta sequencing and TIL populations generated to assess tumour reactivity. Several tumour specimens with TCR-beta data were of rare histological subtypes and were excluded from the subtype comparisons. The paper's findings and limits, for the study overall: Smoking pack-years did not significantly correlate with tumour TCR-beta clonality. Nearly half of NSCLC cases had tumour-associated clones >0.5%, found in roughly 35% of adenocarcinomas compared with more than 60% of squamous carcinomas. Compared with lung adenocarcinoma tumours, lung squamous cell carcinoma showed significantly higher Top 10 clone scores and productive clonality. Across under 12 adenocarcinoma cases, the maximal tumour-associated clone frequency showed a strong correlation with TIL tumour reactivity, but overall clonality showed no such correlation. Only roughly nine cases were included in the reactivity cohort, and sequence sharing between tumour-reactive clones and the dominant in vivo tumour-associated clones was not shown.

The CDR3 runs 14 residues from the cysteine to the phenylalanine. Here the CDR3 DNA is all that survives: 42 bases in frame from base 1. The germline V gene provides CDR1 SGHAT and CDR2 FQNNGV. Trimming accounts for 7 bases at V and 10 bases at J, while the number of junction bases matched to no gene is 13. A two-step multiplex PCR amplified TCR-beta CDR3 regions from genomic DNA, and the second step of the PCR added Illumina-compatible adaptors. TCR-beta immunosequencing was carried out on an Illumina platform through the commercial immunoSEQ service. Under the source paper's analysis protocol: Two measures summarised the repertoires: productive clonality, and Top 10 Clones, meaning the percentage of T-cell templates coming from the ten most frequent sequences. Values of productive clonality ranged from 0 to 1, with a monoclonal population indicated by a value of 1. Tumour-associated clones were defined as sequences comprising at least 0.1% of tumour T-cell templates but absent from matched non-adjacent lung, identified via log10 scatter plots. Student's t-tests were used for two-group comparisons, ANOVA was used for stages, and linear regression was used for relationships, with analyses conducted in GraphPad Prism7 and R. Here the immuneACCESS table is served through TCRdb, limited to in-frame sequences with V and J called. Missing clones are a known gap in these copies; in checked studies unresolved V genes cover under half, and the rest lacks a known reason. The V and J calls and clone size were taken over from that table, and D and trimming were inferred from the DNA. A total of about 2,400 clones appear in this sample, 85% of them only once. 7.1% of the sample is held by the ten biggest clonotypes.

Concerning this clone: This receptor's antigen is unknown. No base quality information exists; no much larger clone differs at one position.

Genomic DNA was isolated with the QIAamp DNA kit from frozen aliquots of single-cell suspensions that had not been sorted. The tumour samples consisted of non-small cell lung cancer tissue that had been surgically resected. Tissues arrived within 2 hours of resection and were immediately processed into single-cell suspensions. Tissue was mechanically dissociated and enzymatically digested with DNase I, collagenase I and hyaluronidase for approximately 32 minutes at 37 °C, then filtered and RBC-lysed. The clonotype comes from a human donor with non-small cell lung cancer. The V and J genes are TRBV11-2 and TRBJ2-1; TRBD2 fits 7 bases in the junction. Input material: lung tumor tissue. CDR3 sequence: CASTRTRGMGEQFF. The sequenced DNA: TGTGCCAGCACTCGGACTAGAGGGATGGGCGAGCAGTTCTTC.